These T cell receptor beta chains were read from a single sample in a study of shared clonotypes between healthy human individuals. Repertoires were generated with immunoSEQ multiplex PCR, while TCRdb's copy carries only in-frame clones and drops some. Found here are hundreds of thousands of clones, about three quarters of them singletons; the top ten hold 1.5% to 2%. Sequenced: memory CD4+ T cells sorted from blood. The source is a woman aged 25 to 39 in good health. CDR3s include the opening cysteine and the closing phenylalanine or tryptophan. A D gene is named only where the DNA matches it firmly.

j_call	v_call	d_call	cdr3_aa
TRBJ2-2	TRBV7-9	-	CASSSGMRPGELFF
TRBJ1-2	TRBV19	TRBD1	CASSNRDRGNYTF
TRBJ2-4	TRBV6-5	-	CASSGEQRNMIQYF
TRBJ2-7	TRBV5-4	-	CASSLIPSNEQYF
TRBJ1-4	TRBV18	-	CASSPSGQEKLFF
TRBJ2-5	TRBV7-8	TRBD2	CASSLTSGSRAQYF
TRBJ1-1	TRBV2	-	CASSERVGGNTEAFF
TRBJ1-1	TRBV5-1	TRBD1	CASSPWDRFMNTEAFF
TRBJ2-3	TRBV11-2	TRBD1	CASSRTGGTDTQYF
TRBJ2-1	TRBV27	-	CASILPGIGYNEQFF
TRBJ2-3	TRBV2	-	CASSQMSWVPTDTQYF